The rows below give T cell receptor beta chains drawn from one sample of a study of OX40 agonist ivuxolimab in advanced cancers. The data were produced by immunoSEQ multiplex PCR, yet TCRdb's version contains in-frame clones alone and is incomplete. The repertoire holds 65,000 to 70,000 clones, with 75% to 90% as singletons. This specimen was CD4+ or CD8+ T cells sorted from blood, taken in a trial of the OX40 agonist ivuxolimab. The receptors derive from an adult with an advanced solid tumor such as melanoma, head and neck, liver or kidney cancer. CDR3s include the opening cysteine and the closing phenylalanine or tryptophan. D genes are given only for firm matches. Where a row states a size, it is once, few, many or the class of an expanded clone; other rows omit it.

j_gene	d_gene	abundance	v_gene	CDR3nt	CDR3aa
TRBJ1-5	.	few	TRBV19	TGTGCCAGTAGTGCAGGGGTCAACCAGCCCCAGCATTTT	CASSAGVNQPQHF
TRBJ2-7	.	.	TRBV28	TGTGCCAGCAGCCCCTCAGGGACAACGACCTACGAGCAGTACTTC	CASSPSGTTTYEQYF
TRBJ1-4	.	.	TRBV7-6	TGTGCCAGCAGCTTAGGGGGCGGCGAAAAACTGTTTTTT	CASSLGGGEKLFF
TRBJ2-7	TRBD1	once	TRBV28	TGTGCCAGCAGTTTATACGGGACAGGGCTCTACGAGCAGTACTTC	CASSLYGTGLYEQYF
TRBJ2-2	TRBD1	.	TRBV11-3	TGTGCCAGCAGGACCGGGACAGGGGGCACCGGGGAGCTGTTTTTT	CASRTGTGGTGELFF
TRBJ1-1	.	.	TRBV7-2	TGTGCCAGCAGCTTAGCAGAGGGAGGGGTGACTGAAGCTTTCTTT	CASSLAEGGVTEAFF
TRBJ2-2	.	.	TRBV4-2	TGTGCCAGCAGCCAAGAAACGGGTTCGAACACCGGGGAGCTGTTTTTT	CASSQETGSNTGELFF
TRBJ2-7	TRBD2	.	TRBV11-2	TGTGCCAGCAGCCGGGGGGTAGACGAGCAGTACTTC	CASSRGVDEQYF
TRBJ2-3	TRBD1	.	TRBV4-3	TGCGCCAGCAGCCAGGGACAGGGAGCGCAGTATTTT	CASSQGQGAQYF
TRBJ2-2	TRBD2	.	TRBV6-5	TGTGCCAGCACTAGCGGGAGAACCGGGGAGCTGTTTTTT	CASTSGRTGELFF
TRBJ1-1	.	.	TRBV18	TGTGCCAGCTCACCGCGCGAAACAGGGCACACTGAAGCTTTCTTT	CASSPRETGHTEAFF
TRBJ2-2	TRBD1	.	TRBV27	TGTGCCAGCAGACGGGAGCACAGGGGGACCGGGGAGCTGTTTTTT	CASRREHRGTGELFF
TRBJ1-5	.	few	TRBV7-3	TGTGCCAGCAGCCCCCCCTATCCCCAGCATTTT	CASSPPYPQHF
TRBJ2-7	.	.	TRBV6-6	TGTGCCAGCACGGCGGCAAGTACCTACGAGCAGTACTTC	CASTAASTYEQYF
TRBJ2-7	TRBD1	.	TRBV28	TGTGCCAGCAGTCCACCGGGACAGGGGCTTAACGAGCAGTACTTC	CASSPPGQGLNEQYF
TRBJ1-2	.	.	TRBV27	TGTGCCAGCAGTTTAAACAGGGAGACTTTTTTC	CASSLNRETFF
TRBJ2-5	.	.	TRBV5-1	TGCGCCAGCAGGGCCGGTCCCCGGGAGACCCAGTACTTC	CASRAGPRETQYF
TRBJ2-1	.	.	TRBV6-6	TGTGCCAGCACCGACCAAAGTACAGACAATGAGCAGTTCTTC	CASTDQSTDNEQFF
TRBJ2-3	.	.	TRBV5-8	TGTGCCAGCAGCTTGCGGGGGAGCACAGATACGCAGTATTTT	CASSLRGSTDTQYF
TRBJ1-2	TRBD1	.	TRBV28	TGTGCCAGCAGTTTATACTCCCGGGCAGGGGGTGGCTACACCTTC	CASSLYSRAGGGYTF
TRBJ1-6	.	.	TRBV4-1	TGCGCCAGCAGCCAAGGTACCGGGATTTCCAATTCACCCCTCCACTTT	CASSQGTGISNSPLHF
TRBJ2-3	TRBD2	.	TRBV7-2	TGTGCCAGCAGCTCGACTGGGACTAGCGGGGGGGCAAGAGATACGCAGTATTTT	CASSSTGTSGGARDTQYF
TRBJ2-7	TRBD2	.	TRBV4-3	TGCGCCAGCCGGGGGACTAGCGGTTACGAGCAGTACTTC	CASRGTSGYEQYF
TRBJ1-1	.	.	TRBV7-2	TGTGCCAGCAGCTTTGCCCTCAGGGGGAACACTGAAGCTTTCTTT	CASSFALRGNTEAFF
TRBJ2-5	.	.	TRBV5-1	TGCGCCAGCAGCTTCAGTCGAGAGACCCAGTACTTC	CASSFSRETQYF
TRBJ2-5	.	.	TRBV7-2	TGTGCCAGCAGCCCACTAGGAATACGGGGGGCAGAGACCCAGTACTTC	CASSPLGIRGAETQYF
TRBJ1-5	TRBD1	few	TRBV18	TGTGCCAGCTCCTCGGGGTCAGGGGGCGGTCAGCCCCAGCATTTT	CASSSGSGGGQPQHF
TRBJ2-1	TRBD2	.	TRBV30	TGTGCTCACAACAGCGGGGAGGGCCTCAATGAGCAGTTCTTC	CAHNSGEGLNEQFF
TRBJ2-4	.	.	TRBV19	TGTGCCAGTAGTATTCGGGCTGTTGGGGACATTCAGTACTTC	CASSIRAVGDIQYF
TRBJ1-3	.	.	TRBV18	TGTGCCAGCTCACCGCTCCGGGACACACTCTCTGGAAACACCATATATTTT	CASSPLRDTLSGNTIYF
TRBJ2-3	TRBD2	once	TRBV7-3	TGTGCCAGCAGCTTAGGGGCGGGAGGGGGCACAGATACGCAGTATTTT	CASSLGAGGGTDTQYF